These 14 T cell receptor beta chains were sequenced from one sample in a study of blood T cell repertoires in COVID-19. TCRdb's table, derived via immunoSEQ multiplex PCR, lists solely in-frame clones and lacks some. The table has approximately 110,000 clones, 88% seen once; the top ten hold 0.7% to 0.9%. Specimen: peripheral blood. All receptors derive from a woman between 45 and 65 years old with active or convalescent COVID-19.

The genes are TRBV24-1 and TRBJ2-3; 7 bases match TRBD2. The CDR3 sequence is 14 residues long. The V segment lost 3 bases and the J segment 6 bases; nucleotides outside the gene matches: 5. Germline loops: CDR1 KGHDR, CDR2 SFDVKD. The CDR3 loop is CATSDTTAGDTQYF. Here the CDR3 DNA reads TGTGCCACCAGTGATACTACAGCGGGGGATACGCAGTATTTT.

As to this clone: At the DNA level, this CDR3 is encoded by other sequences in the same sample as well. The chain couples TRBV18 to TRBJ2-2; the D gene is possibly TRBD1 (5 bases). The ends were cut back, 3 bases at V and 1 base at J, with 6 bases in the middle. The germline V gene encodes CDR1 KGHSH and CDR2 LQKENI. The CDR3 covers 14 residues. The CDR3 reads CASSPTGNTGELFF. The CDR3 region has the DNA TGTGCCAGCTCACCTACAGGGAACACCGGGGAGCTGTTTTTT.

This sequence joins TRBV28 and TRBJ1-1, with D perhaps matching TRBD1 (5 bases). Per germline, CDR1 MDHEN and CDR2 SYDVKM. Trimming shortened V by 4 bases and J by 1 base, and 10 bases separated the two germline ends. The CDR3 contains 14 residues. CDR3 region: CASSSGFGNTEAFF. CDR3 DNA: TGTGCCAGCAGTTCAGGGTTCGGGAACACTGAAGCTTTCTTT. The variable domain in full, completed from reference TRBV28 and TRBJ1-1, reads DVKVTQSSRYLVKRTGEKVFLECVQDMDHENMFWYRQDPGLGLRLIYFSYDVKMKEKGDIPEGYSVSREKKERFSLILESASTNQTSMYLCASSSGFGNTEAFFGQGTRLTVV.

V and J are TRBV5-4 and TRBJ1-2; D is unresolved. CDR1 and CDR2 (germline): SGHNT, YYREEE (reference sequence). The germline V and J ends were trimmed by 0 bases and 5 bases, with 11 bases remaining between them. The CDR3 is made up of 14 amino acids. The CDR3 is CASSLVSSFYGYTF. In DNA form, the CDR3 reads TGTGCCAGCAGCTTGGTTTCAAGCTTTTATGGCTACACCTTC.

This chain joins TRBV5-1 and TRBJ2-3; possible D gene TRBD2, 5 bases. This CDR3 contains 13 residues. Trimming cost V 1 base and J 6 bases, with 9 bases left between them. Per the germline V gene, CDR1 is SGHRS and CDR2 is YFSETQ. This CDR3 is CASSLWGADTQYF. DNA of the CDR3: TGCGCCAGCAGCTTGTGGGGAGCGGATACGCAGTATTTT.

The chain is built from TRBV7-6 and TRBJ2-3; 13 bases fit TRBD2. J lost 8 bases, V lost 5 bases, and 10 bases had no gene match. CDR1 SGHVS and CDR2 FNYEAQ come from the germline V gene. CDR3 length: 16 amino acids. CDR3 in DNA: TGTGCCAGCAGCCAGAGGACTAGCGGGAGTATTGTTACGCAGTATTTT. Translating gives CASSQRTSGSIVTQYF.

The chain combines TRBV18 with TRBJ1-1; maybe TRBD1 (5 bases). The germline CDR1 and CDR2 sequences are KGHSH and LQKENI. CDR3 length: 16 residues. V was shortened by 1 base and J by 3 bases, with 15 bases between the two germline ends. The CDR3 DNA reads as TGTGCCAGCTCACCACTGACTGGGGCAGAGGACACTGAAGCTTTCTTT. It specifies CASSPLTGAEDTEAFF.

The rearrangement joins TRBV3-1 (or the pseudogene TRBV3-2) to TRBJ2-1, with TRBD2 matching over 12 bases. After removal of 1 base from V and 9 bases from J, the junction contained 10 bases not matched to a gene. This CDR3 region has 17 residues. CDR1 and CDR2 (germline): LGHDT, YNNKEL (reference sequence). The CDR3 DNA reads TGTGCCAGCAGCCAAGTCGCGACTAGCGGGAGTTTAAGTGAGCAGTTCTTC. Amino acids: CASSQVATSGSLSEQFF.

J is TRBJ2-1 and V is TRBV5-6; 13 bases map to TRBD2. V shed 4 bases and J 2 bases; nucleotides not matched to a gene: 3. The germline gives CDR1 SGHDT, CDR2 YYEEEE. The CDR3 contains 16 residues. The CDR3 protein is CASSRGLAGTYNEQFF. CDR3 bases: TGTGCCAGCAGCCGGGGACTAGCGGGAACCTACAATGAGCAGTTCTTC.

With regard to this clone: One end of the junction varies from germline; a read error may be responsible. The chain employs TRBV6-6 and TRBJ1-1, with D uncertain. The CDR3 consists of 14 residues. Looked up from germline, CDR1 is MNHNY and CDR2 is SVGAGI (reference sequence). CDR3 DNA: TGTGCCAGCACTTACCTCCGAGGGAACACTGAAGCTTTCTTT. Its protein product is CASTYLRGNTEAFF.

V and J are TRBV30 and TRBJ1-1; maybe TRBD1 (5 bases). Germline V lookup: CDR1 GTSNPN, CDR2 SVGIG (reference sequence). This CDR3 has 14 amino acids. The V and J ends lost 5 bases and 1 base respectively, with 14 bases between them. This chain's CDR3 is CAWDQGFRNTEAFF. In nucleotides, the CDR3 is TGTGCCTGGGACCAGGGCTTTCGGAACACTGAAGCTTTCTTT.

Regarding this clone: This specimen includes other DNA sequences encoding the same CDR3. The CDR3 sequence: CASSLSGRQDEQYF. The CDR3 DNA follows: TGTGCCAGCAGCCTTAGTGGGAGGCAGGACGAGCAGTACTTC. J is TRBJ2-7 and V is TRBV3-1 (or the pseudogene TRBV3-2), with D maybe TRBD2 (6 bases). CDR3 length: 14 amino acids. Trimming shortened V by 4 bases and J by 5 bases, and 15 bases separated the two germline ends. Germline CDR1 LGHDT, CDR2 YNNKEL (reference sequence).

V gene TRBV18 combines with J gene TRBJ1-5, with D unclear. Per the germline V gene, CDR1 is KGHSH and CDR2 is LQKENI. Trimming took 4 bases from V and 4 from J, leaving 8 bases between them. This CDR3 spans 13 amino acids. The CDR3 here is CASSQGGNQPQHF. CDR3 bases: TGTGCCAGCTCACAGGGCGGGAATCAGCCCCAGCATTTT.

The chain recombines TRBV2 with TRBJ1-2; possible D gene TRBD1, 5 bases. This CDR3 contains 14 residues. Trimming took off 2 bases at V and 3 bases at J, with 10 bases between the two ends. Looked up from germline, CDR1 is SNHLY and CDR2 is FYNNEI. The CDR3 coding sequence is TGTGCCAGCAGTGAACGGGGGGTAGACTATGGCTACACCTTC. It translates to CASSERGVDYGYTF.